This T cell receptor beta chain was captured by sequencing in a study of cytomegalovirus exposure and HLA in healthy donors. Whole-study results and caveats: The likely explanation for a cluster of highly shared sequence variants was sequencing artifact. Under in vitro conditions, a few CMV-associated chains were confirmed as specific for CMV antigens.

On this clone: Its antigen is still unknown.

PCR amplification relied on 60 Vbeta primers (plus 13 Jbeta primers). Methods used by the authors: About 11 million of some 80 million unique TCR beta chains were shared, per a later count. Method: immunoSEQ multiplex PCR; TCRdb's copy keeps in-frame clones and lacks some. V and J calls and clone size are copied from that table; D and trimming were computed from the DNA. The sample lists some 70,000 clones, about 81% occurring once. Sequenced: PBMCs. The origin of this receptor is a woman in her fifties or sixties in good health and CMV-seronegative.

CDR3 region: CASKREPYNEQFF. The CDR3 DNA sequence: TGTGCCAGCAAGCGGGAGCCCTACAATGAGCAGTTCTTC. V gene TRBV6-5 combines with J gene TRBJ2-1; 8 nucleotides line up with TRBD2. J was trimmed by 2 bases and V by 7 bases; bases with no gene match: 1. This CDR3 region has 13 residues. Germline CDR1 MNHEY, CDR2 SVGAGI.